The T cell receptor (beta chain) described here comes from a study of T cells in Graves' hyperthyroidism and ophthalmopathy. TCR beta CDR3 sequences were amplified from RNA transcripts. HTBI primers were employed in a first-round RT-PCR of the TCR CDR3. TCRdb independently ran MiXCR on the multiplex PCR reads; one entry per CDR3 protein. The table has about 640,000 distinct CDR3 sequences, about a fifth seen once. Ophthalmopathy patients all had a Clinical Activity Score of at least 3, a NOSPECS grade of at least 4 and disease under 3 months old. Germline values: CDR1 SEHNR, CDR2 FQNEAQ (reference sequence). This CDR3 contains 14 residues. With 2 bases removed from V and 0 bases from J, the gap between germline ends came to 7 bases. The study, taken as a whole, reports: Ophthalmopathy and stable hyperthyroidism were separated by a 13 V-J model. Peripheral blood also featured most of the thyroid clonotypes expanded above 0.001. Ophthalmopathy, as predicted by the model, came a median 6.5 months after the prediction.

For this clonotype: Its antigen is as yet unknown.

The receptor comes from a man aged 25 to 45 with Graves' ophthalmopathy. The gene calls are TRBV7-9 and TRBJ2-5; D not resolved. Sequencing used blood. The CDR3 region is CASSLRTDQETQYF. The CDR3 bases are TGTGCCAGCAGCTTAAGAACTGACCAAGAGACCCAGTACTTC. Complete variable domain (other parts from reference TRBV7-9 and TRBJ2-5): DTGVSQNPRHKITKRGQNVTFRCDPISEHNRLYWYRQTLGQGPEFLTYFQNEAQLEKSRLLSDRFSAERPKGSFSTLEIQRTEQGDSAMYLCASSLRTDQETQYFGPGTRLLVL.